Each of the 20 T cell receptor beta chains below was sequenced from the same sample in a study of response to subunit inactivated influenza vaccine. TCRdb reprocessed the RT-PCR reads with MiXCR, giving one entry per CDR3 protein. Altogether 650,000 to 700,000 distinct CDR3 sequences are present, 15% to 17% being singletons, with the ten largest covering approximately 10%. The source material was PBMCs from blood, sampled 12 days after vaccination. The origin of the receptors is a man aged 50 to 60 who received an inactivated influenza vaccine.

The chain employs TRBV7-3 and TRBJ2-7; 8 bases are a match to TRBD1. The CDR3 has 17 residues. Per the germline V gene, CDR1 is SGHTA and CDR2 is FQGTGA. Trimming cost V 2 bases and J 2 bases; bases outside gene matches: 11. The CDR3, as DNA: TGTGCCAGCAGCTTAGGCCCCCTAAGGGACAGGCCCTACGAGCAGTACTTC. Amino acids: CASSLGPLRDRPYEQYF.

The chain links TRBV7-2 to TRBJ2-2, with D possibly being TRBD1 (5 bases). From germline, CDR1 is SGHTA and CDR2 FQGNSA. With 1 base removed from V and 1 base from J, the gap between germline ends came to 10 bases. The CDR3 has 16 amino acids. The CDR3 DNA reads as TGTGCCAGCAGCTTAGATGCAGGGCTGAACACCGGGGAGCTGTTTTTT. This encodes CASSLDAGLNTGELFF.

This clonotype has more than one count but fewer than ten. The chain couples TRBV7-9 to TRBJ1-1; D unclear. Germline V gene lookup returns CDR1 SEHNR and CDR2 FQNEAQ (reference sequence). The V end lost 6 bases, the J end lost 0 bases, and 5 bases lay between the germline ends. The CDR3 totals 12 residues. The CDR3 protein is CASSHVNTEAFF. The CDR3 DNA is TGTGCCAGCAGTCACGTGAACACTGAAGCTTTCTTT.

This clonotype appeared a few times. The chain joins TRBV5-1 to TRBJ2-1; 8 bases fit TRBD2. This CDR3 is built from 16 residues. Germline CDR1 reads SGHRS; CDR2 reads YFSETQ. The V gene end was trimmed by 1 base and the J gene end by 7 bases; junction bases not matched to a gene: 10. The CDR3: CASSLSPAGAQNEQFF. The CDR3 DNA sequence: TGCGCCAGCAGCTTGAGTCCAGCGGGAGCCCAGAATGAGCAGTTCTTC.

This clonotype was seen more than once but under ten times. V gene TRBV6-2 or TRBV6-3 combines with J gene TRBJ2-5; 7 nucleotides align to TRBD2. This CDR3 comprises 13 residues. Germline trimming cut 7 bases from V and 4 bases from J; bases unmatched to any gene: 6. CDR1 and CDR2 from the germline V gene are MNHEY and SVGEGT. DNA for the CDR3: TGTGCCAGCACCAAACCGGGAGGAGAGACCCAGTACTTC. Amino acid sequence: CASTKPGGETQYF.

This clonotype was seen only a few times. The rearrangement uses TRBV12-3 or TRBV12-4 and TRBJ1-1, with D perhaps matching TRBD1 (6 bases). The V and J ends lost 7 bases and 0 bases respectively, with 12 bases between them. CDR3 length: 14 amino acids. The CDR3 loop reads CASNVDRLNTEAFF. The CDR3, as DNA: TGTGCCAGCAACGTAGACAGGCTGAACACTGAAGCTTTCTTT.

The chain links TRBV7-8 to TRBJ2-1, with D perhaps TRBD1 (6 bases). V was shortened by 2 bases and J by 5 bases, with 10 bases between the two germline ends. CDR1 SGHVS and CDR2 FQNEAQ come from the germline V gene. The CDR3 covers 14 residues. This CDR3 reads CASSLPGANNEQFF. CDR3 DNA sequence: TGTGCCAGCAGCTTACCAGGGGCAAACAATGAGCAGTTCTTC.

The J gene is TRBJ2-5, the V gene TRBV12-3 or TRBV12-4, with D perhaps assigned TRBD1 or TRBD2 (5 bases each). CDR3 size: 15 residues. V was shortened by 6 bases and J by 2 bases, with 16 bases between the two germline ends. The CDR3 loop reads CASSMTGTSQETQYF. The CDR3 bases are TGTGCCAGCAGCATGACTGGGACCTCACAAGAGACCCAGTACTTC.

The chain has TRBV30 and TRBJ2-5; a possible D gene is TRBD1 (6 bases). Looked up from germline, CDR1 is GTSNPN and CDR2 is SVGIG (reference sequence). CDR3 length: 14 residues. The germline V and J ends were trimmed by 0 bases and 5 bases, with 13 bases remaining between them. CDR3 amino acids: CAWSVPGVGETQYF. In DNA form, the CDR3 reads TGTGCCTGGAGTGTACCAGGGGTTGGGGAGACCCAGTACTTC.

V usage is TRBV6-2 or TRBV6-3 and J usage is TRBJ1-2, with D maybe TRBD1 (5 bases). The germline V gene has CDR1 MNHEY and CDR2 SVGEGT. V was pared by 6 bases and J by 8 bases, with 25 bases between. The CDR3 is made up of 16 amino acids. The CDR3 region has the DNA TGTGCCAGCAGATGGCAAAGAGGACACCTGGGTGACGGCTACACCTTC. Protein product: CASRWQRGHLGDGYTF.

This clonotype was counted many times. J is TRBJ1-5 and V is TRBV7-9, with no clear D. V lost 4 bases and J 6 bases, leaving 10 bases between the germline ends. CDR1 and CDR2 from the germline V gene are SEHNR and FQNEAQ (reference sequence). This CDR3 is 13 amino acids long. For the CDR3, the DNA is TGTGCCAGCAGCTACGGCGATGGTCAGCCCCAGCATTTT. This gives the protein CASSYGDGQPQHF. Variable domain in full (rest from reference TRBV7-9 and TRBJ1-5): DTGVSQNPRHKITKRGQNVTFRCDPISEHNRLYWYRQTLGQGPEFLTYFQNEAQLEKSRLLSDRFSAERPKGSFSTLEIQRTEQGDSAMYLCASSYGDGQPQHFGDGTRLSIL.

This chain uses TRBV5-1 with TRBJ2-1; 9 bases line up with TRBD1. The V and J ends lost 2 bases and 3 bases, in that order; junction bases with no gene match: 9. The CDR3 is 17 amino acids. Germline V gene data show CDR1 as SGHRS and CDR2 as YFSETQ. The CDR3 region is CASSFFPGTGNYNEQFF. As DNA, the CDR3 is TGCGCCAGCAGCTTTTTCCCCGGGACAGGGAACTACAATGAGCAGTTCTTC.

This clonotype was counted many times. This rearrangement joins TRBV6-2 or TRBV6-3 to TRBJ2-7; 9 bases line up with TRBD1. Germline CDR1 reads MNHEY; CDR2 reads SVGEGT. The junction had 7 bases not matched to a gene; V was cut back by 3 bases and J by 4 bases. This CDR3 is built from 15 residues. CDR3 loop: CASSYLWTGEYEQYF. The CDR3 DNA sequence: TGTGCCAGCAGTTATCTCTGGACAGGGGAATACGAGCAGTACTTC.

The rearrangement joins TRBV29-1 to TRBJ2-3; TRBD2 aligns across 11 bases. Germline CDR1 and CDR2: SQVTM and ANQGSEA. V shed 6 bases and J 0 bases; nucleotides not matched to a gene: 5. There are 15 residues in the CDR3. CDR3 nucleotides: TGCAGCGTACAAAGGACTAGCGGGAGCACAGATACGCAGTATTTT. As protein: CSVQRTSGSTDTQYF.

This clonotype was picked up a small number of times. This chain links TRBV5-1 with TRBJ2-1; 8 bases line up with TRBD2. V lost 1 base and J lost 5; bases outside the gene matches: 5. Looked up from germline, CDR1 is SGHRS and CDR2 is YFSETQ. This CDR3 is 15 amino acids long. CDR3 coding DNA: TGCGCCAGCAGCTTGCAAGCGGGAGATCACAATGAGCAGTTCTTC. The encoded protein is CASSLQAGDHNEQFF. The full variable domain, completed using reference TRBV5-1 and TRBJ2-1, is KAGVTQTPRYLIKTRGQQVTLSCSPISGHRSVSWYQQTPGQGLQFLFEYFSETQRNKGNFPGRFSGRQFSNSRSEMNVSTLELGDSALYLCASSLQAGDHNEQFFGPGTRLTVL.

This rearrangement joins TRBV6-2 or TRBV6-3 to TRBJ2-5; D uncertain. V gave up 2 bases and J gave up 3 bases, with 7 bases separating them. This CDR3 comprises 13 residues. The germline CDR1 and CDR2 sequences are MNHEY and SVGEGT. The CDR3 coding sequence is TGTGCCAGCAGTTACATGTACAAAGAGACCCAGTACTTC. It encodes CASSYMYKETQYF.

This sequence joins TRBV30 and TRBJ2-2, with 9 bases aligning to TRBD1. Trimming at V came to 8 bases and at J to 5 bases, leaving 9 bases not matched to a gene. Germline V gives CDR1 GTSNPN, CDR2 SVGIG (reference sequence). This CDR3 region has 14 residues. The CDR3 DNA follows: TGTGCCAGACCCGGGACAGGGAGTACCGGGGAGCTGTTTTTT. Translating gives CARPGTGSTGELFF.

In DNA form, the CDR3 reads TGCAGTGCTAGAGAGAGGGCTGGAGCTGAAGCTTTCTTT. Translating it yields CSARERAGAEAFF. The chain employs TRBV20-1 and TRBJ1-1, with D uncertain. The CDR3 has 13 residues. The ends were cut back, 0 bases at V and 6 bases at J, with 11 bases in the middle. Germline V gives CDR1 DFQATT, CDR2 SNEGSKA (reference sequence).

CDR3 sequence reads: CASSPGRAGPLHF. In DNA form, the CDR3 reads TGTGCCAGCAGCCCCGGGCGCGCTGGACCCCTCCACTTT. The J gene is TRBJ1-6, the V gene TRBV4-2; D is unclear. Germline V gives CDR1 LGHNA, CDR2 YNFKEQ. Trimming stripped 4 bases from V and 12 bases from J, with 13 bases between. This CDR3 has 13 amino acids.

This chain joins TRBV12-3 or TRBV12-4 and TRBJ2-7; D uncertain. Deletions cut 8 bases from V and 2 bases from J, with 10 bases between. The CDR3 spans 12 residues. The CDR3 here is CASQFATYEQYF. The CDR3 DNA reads TGTGCCAGCCAATTTGCTACCTACGAGCAGTACTTC.